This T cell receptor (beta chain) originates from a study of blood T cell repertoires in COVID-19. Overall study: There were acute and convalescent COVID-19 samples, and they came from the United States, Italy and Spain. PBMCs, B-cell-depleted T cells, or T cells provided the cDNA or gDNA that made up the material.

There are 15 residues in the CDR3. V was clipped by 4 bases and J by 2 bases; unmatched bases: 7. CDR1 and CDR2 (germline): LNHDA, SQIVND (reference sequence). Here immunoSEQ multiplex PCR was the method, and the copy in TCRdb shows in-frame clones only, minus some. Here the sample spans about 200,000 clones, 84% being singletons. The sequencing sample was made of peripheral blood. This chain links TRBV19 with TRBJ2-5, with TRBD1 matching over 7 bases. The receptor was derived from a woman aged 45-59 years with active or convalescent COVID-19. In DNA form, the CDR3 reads TGTGCCAGTAGTACAAGGGACAGATTACAAGAGACCCAGTACTTC. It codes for CASSTRDRLQETQYF.